The present T cell receptor (beta chain) was sequenced within a study of Ad26.COV2.S vaccination and SARS-CoV-2 variants. The overall study: Dosing was one shot or two shots 56 days apart. The study, taken as a whole, reports: Reported findings describe substantial breadth in spike-specific CD8+ and CD4+ T cell responses following vaccination. Across vaccine and placebo recipients, the breadth of non-spike TCRs was similar.

This clone was recorded only once. As yet, its antigen is unknown. Treatment: some 20 received Ad26.COV2.S at low or high dose, single or two shots; several received placebo; per-sample allocation not given. Samples came from day 63 after the first vaccine or placebo injection. Generated by immunoSEQ multiplex PCR, the TCRdb table keeps only in-frame clones and is missing some. The sample yields roughly 500,000 clones, roughly nine tenths seen once. Per germline, CDR1 MNHNS and CDR2 SASEGT. The CDR3 length is 16 residues. With 1 base removed from V and 7 bases from J, the gap between germline ends came to 14 bases.

V and J are TRBV6-1 and TRBJ1-6; D call uncertain. Sequencing used peripheral blood, obtained in a trial of Ad26.COV2.S vaccine versus placebo. This receptor was obtained from a person between 18 and 59 years old who received the Ad26.COV2.S COVID-19 vaccine or a placebo. In DNA form, the CDR3 reads TGTGCCAGCAGTGAAGGGATCCTCGCCGGGAATTCACCCCTCCACTTT. This codes for CASSEGILAGNSPLHF.